A selection of T cell receptor beta chains follows, all from one sample in a study of human T cells and chemical hapten exposure. TCRdb passed the 5' RACE reads through MiXCR, listing each CDR3 protein once. Found here are roughly 120,000 distinct CDR3 sequences, 15% to 20% of them singletons; the top ten hold about 3%. The receptors derive from a human donor in good health. The CDR3 runs from the conserved cysteine through the conserved F or W. A D gene is named only where the DNA matches it firmly. Not every row has a clone size; where given, it reads once, few, many or a size class.

J	size	V	D	DNA	CDR3
TRBJ1-5	NA	TRBV5-5	TRBD1	TGTGCCAGCAGCTTCGGGACAGGAGGGACTCAGCCCCAGCATTTT	CASSFGTGGTQPQHF
TRBJ2-1	many	TRBV20-1	TRBD2	TGCAGTGCCGAGTGGGCTAGCGGGAGTCTATATGAGCAGTTCTTC	CSAEWASGSLYEQFF
TRBJ2-7	few	TRBV4-1	TRBD1	TGCGCCAGCAGCCACGCGACAGGGGTCCTTACCTACGAGCAGTACTTC	CASSHATGVLTYEQYF
TRBJ1-2	NA	TRBV5-6	NA	TGTGCCAGCAGCTTGGCTCCAGGTACTAACTATGGCTACACCTTC	CASSLAPGTNYGYTF
TRBJ1-1	NA	TRBV27	NA	TGTGCCAGCCACGGACAGCTAAACACTGAAGCTTTCTTT	CASHGQLNTEAFF
TRBJ1-1	NA	TRBV29-1	NA	TGCAGCGTTGAAGGGAAAGTTATGGGGGAGATGGCTTTCTTT	CSVEGKVMGEMAFF
TRBJ2-4	few	TRBV5-1	NA	TGCGCCAGCAGCTTGGGCGGGGAGGACATTCAGTACTTC	CASSLGGEDIQYF
TRBJ1-2	NA	TRBV3-1	NA	TGTGCCAGCAGCCAAGATACCGGGGTACGGGGCTATGGCTACACCTTC	CASSQDTGVRGYGYTF
TRBJ2-7	few	TRBV12-3/TRBV12-4	NA	TGTGCCAGCAGTTTTCAGGCCGGGTACGAGCAGTACTTC	CASSFQAGYEQYF
TRBJ2-7	few	TRBV7-9	NA	TGTGCCAGCAGTCTACCGGGCCTTACCTACGAGCAGTACTTC	CASSLPGLTYEQYF
TRBJ2-3	NA	TRBV27	TRBD1	TGTGCCAGCAGGTTATACAGGGGGCGGAGTTCTGATACGCAGTATTTT	CASRLYRGRSSDTQYF
TRBJ2-7	few	TRBV10-3	TRBD1	TGTGCCATCAGTACAGGGGACGAGCAGTACTTC	CAISTGDEQYF
TRBJ1-2	few	TRBV29-1	TRBD1	TGCAGCGTTGTTCTCCCAGGGGGCTATGGCTACACCTTC	CSVVLPGGYGYTF
TRBJ1-4	NA	TRBV7-9	NA	TGTGCCAGCAGGCCCTCTACGGGGGCAACTAATGAAAAACTGTTTTTT	CASRPSTGATNEKLFF
TRBJ2-7	NA	TRBV5-1	TRBD2	TGCGCCAGCAGCCCGGCGGGGACTATCGCCCTAGCCGAGCAGTACTTC	CASSPAGTIALAEQYF
TRBJ1-6	few	TRBV28	TRBD1	TGTGCCAGCAGCACACCAGGGACAGGAGATTCACCCCTCCACTTT	CASSTPGTGDSPLHF
TRBJ2-3	NA	TRBV14	NA	TGTGCCAGCAGCCCTATGAACTTCCGGGACGGAGACACAGATACGCAGTATTTT	CASSPMNFRDGDTDTQYF
TRBJ1-2	NA	TRBV14	NA	TGTGCCAGCAGCGCCGCGATGACGGGGCACTATGGCTACACCTTC	CASSAAMTGHYGYTF
TRBJ1-1	many	TRBV5-1	NA	TGCGCCAGCAGCTTAATGGGAAATCAGAACACTGAAGCTTTCTTT	CASSLMGNQNTEAFF
TRBJ2-1	NA	TRBV2	NA	TGTGCCAGCAACGCGGGCTTCGACAATGAGCAGTTCTTC	CASNAGFDNEQFF
TRBJ2-5	few	TRBV6-5	NA	TGTGCCAGCAGTTCTCATGACGGAGAGACCCAGTACTTC	CASSSHDGETQYF
TRBJ2-3	few	TRBV7-3	NA	TGTGCCAGCAGCTCCCGAGGCCAGAGAGATACGCAGTATTTT	CASSSRGQRDTQYF
TRBJ1-1	NA	TRBV28	NA	TGTGCCAGCAGCTCCGGGGGCGGTACTGAAGCTTTCTTT	CASSSGGGTEAFF
TRBJ2-7	few	TRBV29-1	NA	TGCAGCGTTGAAGATCCCGAGATCAGCCCCTACGAGCAGTACTTC	CSVEDPEISPYEQYF
TRBJ2-1	NA	TRBV7-2	NA	TGTGCCAGCAGCCCCCTGGTACGCGGGGAGCAGTTCTTC	CASSPLVRGEQFF
TRBJ1-1	few	TRBV18	TRBD1	TGTGCCAGCTCACCAGACAGGGAGAGGGCTTTCTTT	CASSPDRERAFF
TRBJ2-3	few	TRBV27	TRBD2	TGTGCCAGCAGTTTGGGGTCGGGAGGGGCAGATACGCAGTATTTT	CASSLGSGGADTQYF
TRBJ2-4	NA	TRBV20-1	NA	TGCAGTGCTGATCGACAGGCGAACATTCAGTACTTC	CSADRQANIQYF
TRBJ2-1	NA	TRBV28	TRBD1	TGTGCCAGCAGGTTAGGTGGTTACAGGGGAAATGAGCAGTTCTTC	CASRLGGYRGNEQFF
TRBJ1-1	NA	TRBV27	NA	TGTGCCAGCAGACCCGGCTACGGGGCCGGGGGCACTGAAGCTTTCTTT	CASRPGYGAGGTEAFF
TRBJ2-7	NA	TRBV28	TRBD2	TGTGCCACCGGGACTACATCAGCCTACGAGCAGTACTTC	CATGTTSAYEQYF
TRBJ2-7	few	TRBV14	NA	TGTGCCAGCAGCCAAGGTCGGATCTACGAGCAGTACTTC	CASSQGRIYEQYF
TRBJ1-5	many	TRBV20-1	NA	TGCAGTGCTAGTAGGGGGATTACAGTAAGAAATCAGCCCCAGCATTTT	CSASRGITVRNQPQHF
TRBJ1-4	NA	TRBV27	NA	TGTGCCAGCAGTTCGTGGGCGGTTGAAAAACTGTTTTTT	CASSSWAVEKLFF
TRBJ2-5	NA	TRBV11-2	TRBD2	TGTGCCAGCAGCGTGGGTGCGGGAGTAGAGACCCAGTACTTC	CASSVGAGVETQYF
TRBJ2-7	NA	TRBV28	NA	TGTGCCAGCACCCTGATTGGGGCAGGGTACGAGCAGTACTTC	CASTLIGAGYEQYF
TRBJ2-7	NA	TRBV11-2	NA	TGTGCCAGCAGCTTATATGGGGGGAGGACCAATTTCGACGAGCAGTACTTC	CASSLYGGRTNFDEQYF
TRBJ2-1	NA	TRBV5-1	NA	TGCGCCAGCAGTCCCGCCCGAGGGAATGAGCAGTTCTTC	CASSPARGNEQFF
TRBJ1-5	NA	TRBV15	NA	TGTGCCACCAGCAGAGAGGCAGGGCCCAATCAGCCCCAGCATTTT	CATSREAGPNQPQHF
TRBJ1-3	NA	TRBV25-1	NA	TGTGCCAGCAGTGAATCCGTGTCCCCCGGAAACACCATATATTTT	CASSESVSPGNTIYF
TRBJ1-1	few	TRBV2	TRBD1	TGTGCCACGGGACAGGGGGCGAACACTGAAGCTTTCTTT	CATGQGANTEAFF
TRBJ2-7	few	TRBV12-3/TRBV12-4	TRBD1	TGTGCCACCAAACCCACCGGGACAGGGTATAACGAGCAGTACTTC	CATKPTGTGYNEQYF
TRBJ1-2	NA	TRBV20-1	NA	TGCAGTTTTCCGACAACCTCCTATGGCTACACCTTC	CSFPTTSYGYTF
TRBJ2-3	NA	TRBV27	TRBD2	TGTGCCAGCAGTTTATCGAGGTCAGGGAGGGCAGATACGCAGTATTTT	CASSLSRSGRADTQYF
TRBJ2-4	few	TRBV6-5	TRBD2	TGTGCCAGCAGTCCCCCCGGGATAGCGGGAAACATTCAGTACTTC	CASSPPGIAGNIQYF